Each of the 3 T cell receptor beta chains below was sequenced from the same sample in a study of T cells in Graves' hyperthyroidism and ophthalmopathy. From RNA transcripts, TCR beta CDR3 regions were amplified. TCR CDR3 underwent first-round RT-PCR with the HTBI primer set. TCRdb independently ran MiXCR on the multiplex PCR reads; one entry per CDR3 protein. The sample shows 750,000 to 900,000 distinct CDR3 sequences, roughly 40% of them seen only once. The material sequenced was blood. All receptors derive from a man younger than 35 with Graves' hyperthyroidism.

This chain uses TRBV20-1 with TRBJ2-5; 7 bases map to TRBD1. Unmatched junction bases numbered 9, after V lost 6 bases and J lost 5 bases. The CDR3 is 13 residues long. The germline CDR1 and CDR2 sequences are DFQATT and SNEGSKA (reference sequence). The chain's CDR3 is CSARGTVAETQYF. The CDR3 region has the DNA TGCAGTGCGAGGGGGACAGTCGCTGAGACCCAGTACTTC.

This sequence joins TRBV7-8 and TRBJ1-4; D gene uncertain. Germline CDR1 reads SGHVS; CDR2 reads FQNEAQ. The ends were cut back, 5 bases at V and 7 bases at J, with 17 bases in the middle. The CDR3 totals 15 residues. The CDR3 loop reads CASSPTGPSGEKLFF. The CDR3 coding sequence is TGTGCCAGCAGCCCAACCGGGCCTTCGGGTGAAAAACTGTTTTTT.

This clonotype was seen ten or more times. The J gene is TRBJ1-5, the V gene TRBV12-3 or TRBV12-4, with D possibly matching TRBD1 (6 bases). The V end was cut by 3 bases, the J end by 6 bases, with 12 bases between. CDR3 length: 14 amino acids. CDR3 DNA sequence: TGTGCCAGCAGTTTCGGACAGACGGGTCAGCCCCAGCATTTT. Residues: CASSFGQTGQPQHF.